One and the same sample provided the 17 T cell receptor beta chains below, sequenced in a study of T cell responses to AZD1222 COVID-19 vaccine. Method: immunoSEQ multiplex PCR; TCRdb's copy keeps in-frame clones and lacks some. The data show about 55,000 clones, roughly 90% seen once. Source: peripheral blood, taken on day 0 of AZD1222 vaccination. The receptor source for this set is an adult in good health.

This clone was seen once. This chain uses TRBV5-1 with TRBJ2-5; no clear D. Between the trimmed V and J ends, which lost 3 bases and 1 base, there was a span of 7 bases. The CDR3 contains 13 residues. CDR1 is SGHRS and CDR2 is YFSETQ in the germline V gene. The CDR3 region is CASSSGAQETQYF. The DNA for the CDR3 is TGCGCCAGCAGCTCCGGTGCCCAAGAGACCCAGTACTTC.

The table lists this clone with a few counts. The chain combines TRBV28 with TRBJ2-7, with 8 positions matching TRBD1. Germline V gene data show CDR1 as MDHEN and CDR2 as SYDVKM. The CDR3 sequence is 14 residues long. V lost 6 bases to trimming and J lost 3 bases; unmatched junction nucleotides: 7. CDR3 in DNA: TGTGCCAGCAGGTCACAGGGGGGTGACTACGAGCAGTACTTC. It translates to CASRSQGGDYEQYF. The entire variable domain, with the rest obtained from reference TRBV28 and TRBJ2-7, is as follows: DVKVTQSSRYLVKRTGEKVFLECVQDMDHENMFWYRQDPGLGLRLIYFSYDVKMKEKGDIPEGYSVSREKKERFSLILESASTNQTSMYLCASRSQGGDYEQYFGPGTRLTVT.

The chain employs TRBV9 and TRBJ1-1; the match to TRBD1 covers 9 bases. Germline V CDR1 and CDR2: SGDLS, YYNGEE. This CDR3 has 15 residues. The V and J ends lost 3 bases and 0 bases, in that order; junction bases with no gene match: 3. CDR3 sequence (DNA): TGTGCCAGCAGCGAGGGACAGGGCCTGAACACTGAAGCTTTCTTT. As protein: CASSEGQGLNTEAFF.

V is TRBV19 and J is TRBJ2-1; 11 bases agree with TRBD2. This CDR3 is 15 amino acids long. Germline loops: CDR1 LNHDA, CDR2 SQIVND (reference sequence). The junction had 3 bases not matched to a gene; V was cut back by 7 bases and J by 1 base. The CDR3, as DNA: TGTGCCAGTAAACTAGCGGGAGTTTCCTACAATGAGCAGTTCTTC. Residues: CASKLAGVSYNEQFF.

This clone was counted only a few times. The chain carries TRBV5-1 and TRBJ1-1, with 8 bases identical to TRBD1. CDR1 and CDR2 from the germline V gene are SGHRS and YFSETQ. V gave up 2 bases and J gave up 6 bases; unmatched junction bases: 6. CDR3 length: 14 residues. The CDR3 reads CASSFRQGPAEAFF. Written as DNA, the CDR3 is TGCGCCAGCAGCTTTAGACAGGGGCCCGCTGAAGCTTTCTTT.

CDR3 nucleotides: TGTGCCACCAGTGGGCAGGGGAATGGCAATCAGCCCCAGCATTTT. It translates to CATSGQGNGNQPQHF. This rearrangement joins TRBV24-1 to TRBJ1-5, with D perhaps TRBD1 (6 bases). The CDR3 runs 15 residues. The germline V gene has CDR1 KGHDR and CDR2 SFDVKD. V gave up 5 bases and J gave up 2 bases, with 12 bases separating them.

This rearrangement joins TRBV27 to TRBJ2-7, with unresolved D. V lost 4 bases and J lost 6, with 7 bases in between. Germline V gene sequence: CDR1 MNHEY, CDR2 SMNVEV (reference sequence). The CDR3 length is 11 residues. CDR3 amino acids: CASSSTGEQYF. For the CDR3, the DNA is TGTGCCAGCAGTTCGACGGGCGAGCAGTACTTC.

This chain uses TRBV7-8 with TRBJ1-2, with D perhaps matching TRBD1 (6 bases). CDR1 and CDR2 (germline): SGHVS, FQNEAQ. Trimming took off 2 bases at V and 8 bases at J, with 24 bases between the two ends. The CDR3 is 17 amino acids. Here the CDR3 DNA reads TGTGCCAGCAGCTTAAGTACGGGGACAACGTCGTCTGTCGGCTACACCTTC. Its protein is CASSLSTGTTSSVGYTF. Full variable domain (remainder filled in from reference TRBV7-8 and TRBJ1-2): GAGVSQSPRYKVAKRGQDVALRCDPISGHVSLFWYQQALGQGPEFLTYFQNEAQLDKSGLPSDRFFAERPEGSVSTLKIQRTQQEDSAVYLCASSLSTGTTSSVGYTFGSGTRLTVV.

The gene calls are TRBV28 and TRBJ1-2; D is possibly TRBD1 (5 bases). Trimming removed 2 bases from V and 6 bases from J, with 19 bases in between. This CDR3 spans 16 amino acids. Germline values: CDR1 MDHEN, CDR2 SYDVKM. The CDR3 sequence is CASSLVGTPTTHGYTF. CDR3 coding DNA: TGTGCCAGCAGTTTAGTTGGGACCCCGACGACCCATGGCTACACCTTC.

The gene calls are TRBV5-1 and TRBJ2-1; D gene ambiguous. The CDR3 has 13 residues. The germline gives CDR1 SGHRS, CDR2 YFSETQ. Between the trimmed V and J ends, which lost 0 bases and 6 bases, there was a span of 7 bases. In DNA form, the CDR3 reads TGCGCCAGCAGCTTGGTAGGGTTCAATGAGCAGTTCTTC. Its translation: CASSLVGFNEQFF.

The chain recombines TRBV10-1 with TRBJ2-3; 10 bases align to TRBD2. Germline CDR1 reads WNHNN; CDR2 reads SYGVQD (reference sequence). The CDR3 has 18 residues. V lost 3 bases, J lost 3 bases, and 12 bases stayed unmatched. The CDR3 spells CASSDFAAGGPRTDTQYF. The CDR3 nucleotides are TGCGCCAGCAGTGATTTCGCAGCGGGAGGGCCGAGAACAGATACGCAGTATTTT.

This clone was detected only once. This rearrangement joins TRBV5-4 to TRBJ2-1, with a tentative D call TRBD2 (6 bases). The CDR3 consists of 14 residues. The V and J ends lost 2 bases and 5 bases respectively, with 11 bases between them. CDR1 SGHNT and CDR2 YYREEE come from the germline V gene (reference sequence). The CDR3: CASSFTSSHNEQFF. CDR3 sequence (DNA): TGTGCCAGCAGCTTCACTAGCTCTCACAATGAGCAGTTCTTC.

The chain recombines TRBV2 with TRBJ2-7; no clear D. V lost 6 bases to trimming and J lost 1 base, with 4 bases between them. Germline values: CDR1 SNHLY, CDR2 FYNNEI. The length of the CDR3 is 11 residues. The CDR3 protein is CASSPSYEQYF. The CDR3 DNA is TGTGCCAGCAGCCCTTCCTACGAGCAGTACTTC. The full variable domain, completed using reference TRBV2 and TRBJ2-7, is EPEVTQTPSHQVTQMGQEVILRCVPISNHLYFYWYRQILGQKVEFLVSFYNNEISEKSEIFDDQFSVERPDGSNFTLKIRSTKLEDSAMYFCASSPSYEQYFGPGTRLTVT.

This chain joins TRBV6-5 and TRBJ2-2, with unresolved D. CDR3 length: 16 amino acids. V was pared by 0 bases and J by 1 base, with 9 bases between. CDR1 is MNHEY, CDR2 SVGAGI, per germline. The CDR3 nucleotides read TGTGCCAGCAGTTACTCGTCCGGCGGGAACACCGGGGAGCTGTTTTTT. Its protein product is CASSYSSGGNTGELFF.

V is TRBV28 and J is TRBJ1-4; the match to TRBD1 covers 9 bases. CDR3 length: 15 residues. With 5 bases clipped from V and 7 bases from J, the junction kept 8 bases outside the gene matches. The V gene's germline CDR1 is MDHEN and CDR2 SYDVKM. The DNA for the CDR3 is TGTGCCAGCAGTAGAGACAGGGGGGGTGGTGAAAAACTGTTTTTT. It codes for CASSRDRGGGEKLFF.

This clone was recorded only once. The rearrangement uses TRBV18 and TRBJ1-5; TRBD1 aligns across 10 bases. The germline V gene encodes CDR1 KGHSH and CDR2 LQKENI. After removal of 2 bases from V and 6 bases from J, the junction contained 1 base not matched to a gene. The CDR3 has 14 amino acids. CDR3 sequence reads: CASSPGTGVQPQHF. CDR3 nucleotides: TGTGCCAGCTCACCAGGGACAGGGGTTCAGCCCCAGCATTTT. Drawing the rest from reference TRBV18 and TRBJ1-5, the complete variable domain is NAGVMQNPRHLVRRRGQEARLRCSPMKGHSHVYWYRQLPEEGLKFMVYLQKENIIDESGMPKERFSAEFPKEGPSILRIQQVVRGDSAAYFCASSPGTGVQPQHFGDGTRLSIL.

This clone was recorded once. This chain connects TRBV5-1 to TRBJ1-1; unclear D gene. The germline V gene encodes CDR1 SGHRS and CDR2 YFSETQ. Between the trimmed V and J ends, which lost 3 bases and 1 base, there was a span of 7 bases. The CDR3 covers 13 residues. The CDR3 bases are TGCGCCAGCAGCTGGGCGGCGAACACTGAAGCTTTCTTT. Translating it yields CASSWAANTEAFF.